This T cell receptor beta chain was sequenced during a study of T-cell memory formation after mild COVID-19. This clonotype was observed a single time. The CDR3 spans 13 residues. The V gene's germline CDR1 is LNHDA and CDR2 SQIVND (reference sequence). V was clipped by 7 bases and J by 12 bases, with 16 bases between them. A single record per CDR3 protein comes from TCRdb applying MiXCR to the 5' RACE reads. The sample has about 390,000 distinct CDR3 sequences, about 16% seen once; the top ten hold about a fifth. The source of this sequence is a man aged 18-30 years who had mild COVID-19 (a few samples of this study predate the infection). Cell type and time point are not known. This chain uses TRBV19 with TRBJ1-6, with D tentatively TRBD1 (6 bases). Sequenced input: PBMCs or a T cell subset sorted from them (not recorded which). The CDR3 DNA reads TGTGCCAGTAACAGACAGGAAGATTTACCCCTCCACTTT. This encodes CASNRQEDLPLHF.